This T cell receptor (beta chain) came from a study of cytomegalovirus exposure and HLA in healthy donors. Sequenced by immunoSEQ multiplex PCR; TCRdb stores in-frame clones only, minus some. The sample consists of 150,000 to 250,000 clones, around 80% of them appearing once. The CDR3 loop spans 15 amino acids. V dropped 9 bases and J dropped 5 bases, with 20 bases sitting between them. Germline-derived CDR1 and CDR2 are LNHNV and YYDKDF (reference sequence). The clonotype comes from a young woman in good health and CMV-seronegative. The rearrangement uses TRBV15 and TRBJ1-5, with D perhaps matching TRBD1 (5 bases). Sequenced material: PBMCs. The DNA for the CDR3 is TGTGCCACGGGGAGTAGGGACTTTTCCGATCAGCCCCAGCATTTT. Encoded protein: CATGSRDFSDQPQHF.